These 9 T cell receptor beta chains came from one sample sequenced in a study of shared clonotypes between healthy human individuals. Repertoires were generated with immunoSEQ multiplex PCR, while TCRdb's copy carries only in-frame clones and drops some. Of millions of clones listed, roughly 94% are singletons. Sequencing was carried out using naive CD4+ T cells sorted from blood. Documented subset: CD45RA+ positively selected. The receptors derive from a man aged 18 to 30 in good health.

This chain connects TRBV10-2 to TRBJ1-1; D gene ambiguous. Looked up from germline, CDR1 is WSHSY and CDR2 is SAAADI. This CDR3 contains 14 residues. V shed 7 bases and J shed 3 bases, with 15 bases lying between them. The CDR3 sequence is CASIRGIFDTEAFF. The CDR3 nucleotides read TGCGCCAGCATCAGAGGGATTTTCGACACTGAAGCTTTCTTT.

This clone appeared a single time. The chain has TRBV5-1 and TRBJ2-4; tentatively, D is TRBD2 (5 bases). Per germline, CDR1 SGHRS and CDR2 YFSETQ. This CDR3 is 13 amino acids long. Trimming left V 4 bases short and J 4 bases short, with 9 bases between. CDR3 loop: CASSDGEKNIQYF. The CDR3 DNA follows: TGCGCCAGCAGCGATGGGGAGAAAAACATTCAGTACTTC.

This chain uses TRBV6-5 with TRBJ2-2, with a tentative D call TRBD1 (6 bases). The CDR3 extends over 16 amino acids. The germline V gene encodes CDR1 MNHEY and CDR2 SVGAGI. Trimming removed 4 bases from V and 5 bases from J, with 17 bases in between. The CDR3 nucleotides are TGTGCCAGCAGTTCAGTCCGGGGACACAGTACCGGGGAGCTGTTTTTT. Its protein product is CASSSVRGHSTGELFF.

Written as DNA, the CDR3 is TGTGCCAGCAGTTACTCTACAGACTCCTACGAGCAGTACTTC. Translation: CASSYSTDSYEQYF. The rearrangement joins TRBV6-6 to TRBJ2-7; no reliable D call. Germline assignment: CDR1 MNHNY and CDR2 SVGAGI (reference sequence). This CDR3 spans 14 amino acids. The V end lost 0 bases, the J end lost 0 bases, and 6 bases lay between the germline ends.

The chain recombines TRBV27 with TRBJ1-6; tentative D call: TRBD1 (6 bases). Germline CDR1 is MNHEY and CDR2 is SMNVEV (reference sequence). Trimming took off 8 bases at V and 7 bases at J, with 12 bases between the two ends. This CDR3 contains 13 residues. CDR3 in amino acids: CASHRAGNSPLHF. The DNA for the CDR3 is TGTGCCAGCCACAGGGCGGGCAATTCACCCCTCCACTTT.

This clone was seen just once. V is TRBV7-7 and J is TRBJ2-1; no clear D. This CDR3 comprises 11 residues. Trimming cost V 10 bases and J 5 bases, with 9 bases left between them. Germline loops: CDR1 SSHAT, CDR2 FNYEAQ (reference sequence). The CDR3 DNA is TGTGCCATAGGGTCAAACAATGAGCAGTTCTTC. Protein product: CAIGSNNEQFF.

The V and J genes are TRBV7-3 and TRBJ1-2, with 9 bases matching TRBD1. Germline values: CDR1 SGHTA, CDR2 FQGTGA. This CDR3 has 12 residues. The V segment lost 4 bases and the J segment 14 bases; nucleotides outside the gene matches: 8. The CDR3 DNA sequence: TGTGCCAGCAGCTACCCGGGACAGGGAAAAACCTTC. Translated, it gives CASSYPGQGKTF.

This clone was seen ten or more times. V and J are TRBV29-1 and TRBJ1-2; TRBD1 aligns across 10 bases. Losses at the gene ends were 5 bases for V and 5 bases for J; bases not matched to a gene: 11. Germline CDR1 reads SQVTM; CDR2 reads ANQGSEA. There are 15 residues in the CDR3. CDR3 sequence: CSVSSGSGQGYGYTF. The CDR3 region has the DNA TGCAGCGTTTCCTCAGGTTCGGGACAGGGGTATGGCTACACCTTC.

The chain recombines TRBV7-2 with TRBJ2-1, with TRBD2 as a possible D gene (5 bases). Germline lookup yields CDR1 SGHTA and CDR2 FQGNSA. The CDR3 consists of 14 residues. The V end lost 7 bases, the J end lost 1 base, and 11 bases lay between the germline ends. DNA for the CDR3: TGTGCCAGCAACCCGGGGTGGTCCTACAATGAGCAGTTCTTC. Translation gives CASNPGWSYNEQFF.